This TCR beta chain comes out of a study of blood T cells in healthy people across ages. Study results and limitations: Higher diversity, along with more naive CD4+ cells, distinguished long-lived donors from aged donors.

This clonotype was picked up many times. Its antigen is undetermined. A sample-barcoded 5' primer and a J-beta primer mix were used in a second PCR of roughly 7 to 12 cycles. One entry per CDR3 protein, called by TCRdb with MiXCR from the 5' RACE reads. This table has some 1,000,000 distinct CDR3 sequences, about 23% appearing once. Germline V gene sequence: CDR1 MGHRA, CDR2 YSYEKL. Deletions cut 5 bases from V and 3 bases from J, with 10 bases between. The CDR3 is made up of 13 amino acids. These records were also assigned to another study, of T cells of mothers and their children.

The chain carries TRBV4-1 and TRBJ2-5, with D hard to call. Sequencing was carried out using blood. The source is a girl aged 2 to 9 in good health. CDR3: CASSELTEETQYF. The DNA for the CDR3 is TGCGCCAGCAGCGAGTTAACGGAAGAGACCCAGTACTTC.